Each of the 32 T cell receptor beta chains below was sequenced from the same sample in a study of spatial heterogeneity in lung cancer. TCRdb re-analysed the 5' RACE reads in MiXCR, keeping a single row per CDR3 protein. The sample has some 38,000 distinct CDR3 sequences, 6.5% to 8.5% seen once. Regarding time point: sample taken at primary tumor resection. From tumor, nontumor lung or frozen PBMC, whole RNA was taken unsorted for sequencing. Specimen: PBMCs, collected at surgery. The origin of the receptors is a male donor with early-stage non-small cell lung cancer.

This sequence joins TRBV9 and TRBJ1-6; 9 positions agree with TRBD1. Losses at the gene ends were 1 base for V and 7 bases for J; bases not matched to a gene: 3. This CDR3 contains 15 residues. CDR1 is SGDLS and CDR2 is YYNGEE in the germline V gene. CDR3 nucleotides: TGTGCCAGCAGCGTATCGGGGACAGGGAATTCACCCCTCCACTTT. Translating gives CASSVSGTGNSPLHF. The variable domain in full, with the rest retrieved from reference TRBV9 and TRBJ1-6, is DSGVTQTPKHLITATGQRVTLRCSPRSGDLSVYWYQQSLDQGLQFLIQYYNGEERAKGNILERFSAQQFPDLHSELNLSSLELGDSALYFCASSVSGTGNSPLHFGNGTRLTVT.

There are many counts of this clonotype. The V and J genes are TRBV6-5 and TRBJ1-2; D is undetermined. V lost 2 bases, J lost 8 bases, and 12 bases lay in between. There are 13 residues in the CDR3. CDR1 MNHEY and CDR2 SVGAGI come from the germline V gene. The CDR3 DNA reads as TGTGCCAGCAGTTACGGTCTTTCGAGCGGCTACACCTTC. Amino acids: CASSYGLSSGYTF.

This clonotype occurred many times. The chain carries TRBV7-2 and TRBJ2-3; D may be TRBD2 (6 bases). CDR3 length: 16 residues. Germline loops: CDR1 SGHTA, CDR2 FQGNSA. Trimming cost V 4 bases and J 2 bases, with 16 bases left between them. The CDR3 coding sequence is TGTGCCAGCAGCTCGGGCCCGCGGGGAAACACAGATACGCAGTATTTT. Translation: CASSSGPRGNTDTQYF. Looking up the rest from reference TRBV7-2 and TRBJ2-3 gives the full variable domain: GAGVSQSPSNKVTEKGKDVELRCDPISGHTALYWYRQSLGQGLEFLIYFQGNSAPDKSGLPSDRFSAERTGGSVSTLTIQRTQQEDSAVYLCASSSGPRGNTDTQYFGPGTRLTVL.

This clonotype showed up just a few times. The chain has TRBV7-8 and TRBJ1-3; weak D call: TRBD1 (6 bases). Trimming pared 4 bases from V and 0 bases from J, leaving 7 bases between. Germline assignment: CDR1 SGHVS and CDR2 FQNEAQ. The CDR3 runs 14 residues. CDR3 nucleotides: TGTGCCAGCAGCTACAGGGTCTCTGGAAACACCATATATTTT. Translated, it gives CASSYRVSGNTIYF.

This clonotype was seen many times. The rearrangement links TRBV7-9 to TRBJ1-1, with D tentatively TRBD1 (6 bases). Germline lookup yields CDR1 SEHNR and CDR2 FQNEAQ (reference sequence). The V end lost 6 bases, the J end lost 1 base, and 9 bases lay between the germline ends. The CDR3 has 13 amino acids. The CDR3 region is CASSTQGNTEAFF. CDR3 DNA sequence: TGTGCCAGCAGTACACAGGGGAACACTGAAGCTTTCTTT.

The sample holds many counts of this clonotype. The chain carries TRBV6-2 or TRBV6-3 and TRBJ2-7, with D possibly matching TRBD1 (5 bases). The CDR3 extends over 10 amino acids. Trimming shortened V by 10 bases and J by 6 bases, and 10 bases separated the two germline ends. The germline gives CDR1 MNHEY, CDR2 SVGEGT. In nucleotides, the CDR3 is TGTGCCACCCTCCAGGGCGAGCAGTACTTC. Protein sequence: CATLQGEQYF.

The V call is TRBV6-1, the J call TRBJ2-1, with 8 bases identical to TRBD1. The CDR3 totals 17 residues. J was trimmed by 2 bases and V by 2 bases; bases with no gene match: 8. Germline CDR1 reads MNHNS; CDR2 reads SASEGT. The CDR3 nucleotides are TGTGCCAGCAGTGAATCGTGGACAGGGTTGACCTACAATGAGCAGTTCTTC. This gives the protein CASSESWTGLTYNEQFF.

This clonotype was counted between two and nine times. The V gene is TRBV3-1, the J gene TRBJ2-2, with D perhaps TRBD1 or TRBD2 (5 bases each). This CDR3 has 14 amino acids. CDR1 and CDR2 from the germline V gene are LGHDT and YNNKEL (reference sequence). V was cut by 7 bases and J by 2 bases, with 11 bases left in between. CDR3 amino acids: CASNRGLNTGELFF. The CDR3 DNA sequence: TGTGCCAGCAATCGGGGCCTCAACACCGGGGAGCTGTTTTTT.

This clonotype was seen ten or more times. The J gene is TRBJ2-1, the V gene TRBV3-1; 10 nucleotides line up with TRBD2. The CDR3 length is 17 residues. The trim removed 4 bases at V and 10 bases at J, leaving 16 bases unmatched. The germline CDR1 and CDR2 sequences are LGHDT and YNNKEL (reference sequence). CDR3 protein: CASSPSSGLAGEREQFF. CDR3 in DNA: TGTGCCAGCAGCCCCTCCTCGGGCCTAGCGGGAGAGCGCGAGCAGTTCTTC.

There are many counts of this clonotype. The CDR3 loop reads CAISEVPGVVKNIQYF. The CDR3 DNA reads as TGTGCCATCAGTGAGGTCCCAGGGGTGGTAAAAAACATTCAGTACTTC. The rearrangement joins TRBV10-3 to TRBJ2-4; D is possibly TRBD1 (6 bases). This CDR3 comprises 16 residues. Germline assignment: CDR1 ENHRY and CDR2 SYGVKD. Trimming removed 2 bases at V and 4 bases at J, with 15 bases between.

This clonotype appeared many times. V is TRBV2 and J is TRBJ2-6; D may be TRBD1 (5 bases). Germline CDR1 reads SNHLY; CDR2 reads FYNNEI. The V gene lost 2 bases and the J gene lost 9 bases, with 11 bases spanning the gap. The CDR3 is made up of 14 amino acids. CDR3 nucleotides: TGTGCCAGCAGTGAATACAGGACGAACAACGTCCTGACTTTC. The encoded protein is CASSEYRTNNVLTF. Together with reference TRBV2 and TRBJ2-6, the CDR3 gives the full variable domain: EPEVTQTPSHQVTQMGQEVILRCVPISNHLYFYWYRQILGQKVEFLVSFYNNEISEKSEIFDDQFSVERPDGSNFTLKIRSTKLEDSAMYFCASSEYRTNNVLTFGAGSRLTVL.

The sample holds many counts of this clonotype. This chain uses TRBV18 with TRBJ2-3; 7 positions match TRBD2. Germline trimming cut 3 bases from V and 4 bases from J; bases unmatched to any gene: 7. This CDR3 comprises 15 residues. Germline CDR1 KGHSH, CDR2 LQKENI. For the CDR3, the DNA is TGTGCCAGCTCACCGACAAGGGGAGGGGCAGATACGCAGTATTTT. Its protein is CASSPTRGGADTQYF.

This clonotype was detected only a few times. V and J are TRBV20-1 and TRBJ1-2, with 10 bases matching TRBD1. CDR1 is DFQATT, CDR2 SNEGSKA, per germline (reference sequence). V gave up 0 bases and J gave up 3 bases; unmatched junction bases: 4. This CDR3 contains 15 residues. The CDR3 here is CSARDQGTGDYGYTF. DNA for the CDR3: TGCAGTGCTAGAGATCAGGGGACAGGGGACTATGGCTACACCTTC.

The chain carries TRBV29-1 and TRBJ2-1; D assignment may be TRBD1 or TRBD2 (5 bases each). Trimming took off 4 bases at V and 8 bases at J, with 15 bases between the two ends. CDR3 length: 13 amino acids. In germline, CDR1 is SQVTM, CDR2 ANQGSEA. The CDR3 loop reads CSVGQGTRDEQFF. CDR3 nucleotide sequence: TGCAGCGTTGGCCAAGGGACGAGGGATGAGCAGTTCTTC.

Worth noting for this clonotype: A read error may be the cause here, since a much bigger clone is one base away. V usage is TRBV6-6 and J usage is TRBJ2-2; weak D call: TRBD2 (5 bases). This CDR3 contains 13 residues. The germline CDR1 and CDR2 sequences are MNHNY and SVGAGI (reference sequence). V was trimmed by 7 bases and J by 1 base, leaving 7 bases between them. CDR3 residues: CASKRENTGELFF. CDR3 in DNA: TGTGCCAGCAAGAGGGAGAACACCGGGGAGCTGTTTTTT.

The CDR3 here is CASTSGSLGTDTQYF. The CDR3 DNA reads TGTGCCAGCACTAGCGGGAGTCTTGGCACAGATACGCAGTATTTT. The chain has TRBV12-3 or TRBV12-4 and TRBJ2-3; 10 positions match TRBD2. The CDR3 runs to 15 residues. Trimming removed 7 bases from V and 1 base from J; junction bases left unmatched: 5.

This clonotype was observed many times. This chain links TRBV7-9 with TRBJ2-2; 12 nucleotides match TRBD2. Per the germline V gene, CDR1 is SEHNR and CDR2 is FQNEAQ (reference sequence). This CDR3 is 19 amino acids long. Trimming cost V 4 bases and J 1 base; bases outside gene matches: 10. CDR3 nucleotide sequence: TGTGCCAGCAGCTCGCCCCCTAGCGGGGGGGGATTGAACACCGGGGAGCTGTTTTTT. Amino acids: CASSSPPSGGGLNTGELFF.

This clonotype was found many times. The chain combines TRBV7-9 with TRBJ2-3; TRBD2 matches at 9 bases. The CDR3 spans 17 residues. Trimming at V came to 6 bases and at J to 0 bases, leaving 10 bases not matched to a gene. Germline lookup yields CDR1 SEHNR and CDR2 FQNEAQ (reference sequence). Here the CDR3 reads CASRPGRLAGSTDTQYF. CDR3 DNA: TGTGCCAGCAGACCAGGCCGGCTAGCGGGGAGCACAGATACGCAGTATTTT.

The table lists this clonotype with a few counts. The chain has TRBV6-5 and TRBJ1-6, with no clear D. Trimming removed 2 bases from V and 0 bases from J, with 5 bases in between. CDR3 length equals 15 residues. Germline V gene lookup returns CDR1 MNHEY and CDR2 SVGAGI. The CDR3 DNA is TGTGCCAGCAGTTACGGCAGCTCCTATAATTCACCCCTCCACTTT. Amino acid sequence: CASSYGSSYNSPLHF.

The gene calls are TRBV14 and TRBJ1-2, with 10 bases aligning to TRBD1. This CDR3 contains 14 residues. With V trimmed by 6 bases and J by 2 bases, 3 bases remained unmatched. Germline loops: CDR1 SGHDN, CDR2 FVKESK. The CDR3 bases are TGTGCCAGCAGTCGGGACAGGGGCAACTATGGCTACACCTTC. It yields the protein CASSRDRGNYGYTF.

This clonotype was counted between two and nine times. The chain is built from TRBV7-9 and TRBJ2-7, with 14 nucleotides matching TRBD2. CDR3 length equals 14 residues. In germline, CDR1 is SEHNR, CDR2 FQNEAQ (reference sequence). V shed 5 bases, J shed 9 bases, and the junction held 6 bases outside the gene matches. The CDR3 DNA is TGTGCCAGCAGCCCCGGGACTAGCGGGGGCAGGCAGTACTTC. Its protein is CASSPGTSGGRQYF.

This clonotype was counted ten times or more. The genes are TRBV6-2 or TRBV6-3 and TRBJ1-6, with a possible D match to TRBD1 (5 bases). The CDR3 is made up of 14 amino acids. V lost 0 bases to trimming and J lost 10 bases, with 10 bases between them. The germline V gene encodes CDR1 MNHEY and CDR2 SVGEGT. The CDR3 DNA reads TGTGCCAGCAGTTACTCGACAGAGAAATCACCCCTCCACTTT. It specifies CASSYSTEKSPLHF.

This clonotype was picked up many times. This sequence joins TRBV27 and TRBJ2-1; 8 bases agree with TRBD2. Germline V gives CDR1 MNHEY, CDR2 SMNVEV (reference sequence). The CDR3 runs to 16 residues. The junction had 15 bases not matched to a gene; V was cut back by 5 bases and J by 9 bases. Here the CDR3 reads CASSPRGTSSLAEQFF. CDR3 in DNA: TGTGCCAGCAGTCCCCGCGGGACTAGTTCGTTAGCTGAGCAGTTCTTC.

This clonotype was detected many times. This rearrangement joins TRBV6-1 to TRBJ2-7; perhaps TRBD1 as D (6 bases). Germline CDR1 and CDR2: MNHNS and SASEGT. The CDR3 totals 12 residues. The germline V and J ends were trimmed by 11 bases and 2 bases, with 13 bases remaining between them. The CDR3 nucleotides read TGTGCCTCCGAGGGGGAAACCTACGAGCAGTACGTC. It translates to CASEGETYEQYV.

In its sample, this clonotype was seen many times. This chain joins TRBV4-1 and TRBJ1-3; D gene unclear. CDR1 and CDR2 from the germline V gene are MGHRA and YSYEKL. The CDR3 runs 15 residues. Trimming left V 0 bases short and J 0 bases short, with 6 bases between. The CDR3 protein is CASSQDESSGNTIYF. The DNA of the CDR3 is TGCGCCAGCAGCCAAGATGAGAGCTCTGGAAACACCATATATTTT.

In this sample, this clonotype turned up many times. The rearrangement links TRBV4-3 to TRBJ1-4, with TRBD1 as a possible D gene (5 bases). Germline loops: CDR1 LGHNA, CDR2 YSLEER. V was shortened by 1 base and J by 0 bases, with 9 bases between the two germline ends. The CDR3 length is 16 residues. The CDR3 is CASSQAQGATNEKLFF. The CDR3, as DNA: TGCGCCAGCAGCCAAGCCCAAGGGGCAACTAATGAAAAACTGTTTTTT.

The V gene is TRBV20-1, the J gene TRBJ2-1; D remains ambiguous. CDR1 is DFQATT, CDR2 SNEGSKA, per germline (reference sequence). The V and J ends lost 1 base and 3 bases respectively, with 10 bases between them. CDR3 length: 14 amino acids. CDR3 loop: CSARASRLYNEQFF. CDR3 bases: TGCAGTGCTAGAGCCAGCAGACTCTACAATGAGCAGTTCTTC.

Note on this clonotype: A clone one base away is much larger, so this may be a read error. The chain uses TRBV6-5 and TRBJ2-1; D is possibly TRBD1 (7 bases). Germline CDR1 MNHEY, CDR2 SVGAGI. The CDR3 spans 15 residues. The CDR3 is CASSHHRGGYIEQFF. The CDR3 DNA follows: TGTGCCAGCAGCCACCACAGGGGAGGCTACATTGAGCAGTTCTTC.

This chain uses TRBV20-1 with TRBJ1-5; 9 bases are shared with TRBD1. The J segment lost 4 bases and the V segment lost 2 bases, leaving 3 bases of the junction unmatched. Germline loops: CDR1 DFQATT, CDR2 SNEGSKA (reference sequence). The CDR3 is made up of 14 amino acids. Written as DNA, the CDR3 is TGCAGTGCTAGATCCGGACAGGGGAATCAGCCCCAGCATTTT. Its translation: CSARSGQGNQPQHF.

This clonotype has ten or more counts. The rearrangement joins TRBV12-3 or TRBV12-4 to TRBJ2-2; D not resolved. The CDR3 sequence is 14 residues long. V lost 7 bases and J lost 1, with 10 bases in between. The CDR3 nucleotides read TGTGCCAGCATCCAGGACCTGAACACCGGGGAGCTGTTTTTT. It translates to CASIQDLNTGELFF.

This clonotype was picked up many times. The chain uses TRBV6-2 or TRBV6-3 and TRBJ1-1; D perhaps matches TRBD1 (5 bases). CDR3 length equals 12 residues. The V gene lost 4 bases and the J gene lost 7 bases, with 10 bases spanning the gap. Germline CDR1 and CDR2: MNHEY and SVGEGT. The CDR3: CASSSTGVEAFF. The CDR3 DNA is TGTGCCAGCAGTTCAACAGGTGTTGAAGCTTTCTTT.

This clonotype has a handful of counts. The gene calls are TRBV7-9 and TRBJ2-3, with TRBD2 as a possible D gene (5 bases). Germline CDR1 reads SEHNR; CDR2 reads FQNEAQ (reference sequence). The CDR3 runs 14 residues. V was shortened by 4 bases and J by 0 bases, with 8 bases between the two germline ends. The CDR3 bases are TGTGCCAGCAGCTACGGGATAAGCACAGATACGCAGTATTTT. It yields the protein CASSYGISTDTQYF.